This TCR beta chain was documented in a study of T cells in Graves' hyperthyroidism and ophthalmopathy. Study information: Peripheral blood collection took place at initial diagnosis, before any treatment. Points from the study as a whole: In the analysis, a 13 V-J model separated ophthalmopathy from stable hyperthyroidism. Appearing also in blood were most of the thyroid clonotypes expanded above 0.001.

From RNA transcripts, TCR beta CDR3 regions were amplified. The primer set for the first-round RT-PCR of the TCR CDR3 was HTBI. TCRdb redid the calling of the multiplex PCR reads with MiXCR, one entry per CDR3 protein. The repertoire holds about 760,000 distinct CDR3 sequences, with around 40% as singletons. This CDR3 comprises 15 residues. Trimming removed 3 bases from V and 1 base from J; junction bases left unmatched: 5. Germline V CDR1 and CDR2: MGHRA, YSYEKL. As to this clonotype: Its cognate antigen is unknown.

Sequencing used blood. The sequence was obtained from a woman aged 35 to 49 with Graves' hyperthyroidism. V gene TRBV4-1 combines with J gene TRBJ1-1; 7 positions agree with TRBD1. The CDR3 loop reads CASSQRDRENTEAFF. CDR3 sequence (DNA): TGCGCCAGCAGCCAGAGGGACAGAGAGAACACTGAAGCTTTCTTT.